Below, 15 T cell receptor beta chains from the same sample are listed, as sequenced in a study of shared T cell receptors in the human thymus. Here immunoSEQ multiplex PCR was the method, and the copy in TCRdb shows in-frame clones only, minus some. The sample holds 500,000 to 550,000 clones, around 82% seen once. The same sample was also used in a study of human thymus T cells.

Sequences were obtained from thymocytes. These receptors all stem from a boy in the first two years of life with a congenital heart defect.

The chain has TRBV11-2 and TRBJ1-1; 10 positions match TRBD1. The CDR3 is made up of 16 amino acids. V shed 6 bases, J shed 1 base, and the junction held 8 bases outside the gene matches. Germline CDR1 is SGHAT and CDR2 is FQNNGV. This CDR3 reads CASRRETGGANTEAFF. The CDR3 DNA reads TGTGCCAGCAGACGAGAGACAGGGGGCGCGAACACTGAAGCTTTCTTT. The full variable domain, completed using reference TRBV11-2 and TRBJ1-1, is EAGVAQSPRYKIIEKRQSVAFWCNPISGHATLYWYQQILGQGPKLLIQFQNNGVVDDSQLPKDRFSAERLKGVDSTLKIQPAKLEDSAVYLCASRRETGGANTEAFFGQGTRLTVV.

The chain carries TRBV11-2 and TRBJ2-5, with 7 positions matching TRBD2. This CDR3 contains 15 residues. With V trimmed by 5 bases and J by 3 bases, 9 bases remained unmatched. CDR1 is SGHAT, CDR2 FQNNGV, per germline. The CDR3 sequence: CASSRGGGGKETQYF. In nucleotides, the CDR3 is TGTGCCAGCAGCCGTGGCGGGGGAGGGAAAGAGACCCAGTACTTC.

This rearrangement joins TRBV5-5 to TRBJ1-1; tentative D call: TRBD1 (5 bases). Trimming shortened V by 5 bases and J by 0 bases, and 17 bases separated the two germline ends. The CDR3 covers 16 residues. Germline CDR1 reads SGHKS; CDR2 reads YYEKEE (reference sequence). The CDR3 sequence: CASRGGQGVLNTEAFF. CDR3 in DNA: TGTGCCAGCAGGGGAGGCCAGGGAGTACTGAACACTGAAGCTTTCTTT.

This clone appeared a few times. V and J are TRBV7-9 and TRBJ2-5; weak D call: TRBD1 (6 bases). The CDR3 loop spans 11 amino acids. Per the germline V gene, CDR1 is SEHNR and CDR2 is FQNEAQ (reference sequence). V was shortened by 11 bases and J by 1 base, with 8 bases between the two germline ends. The CDR3 here is CAGGGQETQYF. CDR3 DNA: TGTGCCGGGGGCGGCCAAGAGACCCAGTACTTC. Full variable domain (remainder filled in from reference TRBV7-9 and TRBJ2-5): DTGVSQNPRHKITKRGQNVTFRCDPISEHNRLYWYRQTLGQGPEFLTYFQNEAQLEKSRLLSDRFSAERPKGSFSTLEIQRTEQGDSAMYLCAGGGQETQYFGPGTRLLVL.

V usage is TRBV7-3 and J usage is TRBJ2-7; TRBD1 aligns across 9 bases. Germline V gene data show CDR1 as SGHTA and CDR2 as FQGTGA. This CDR3 contains 14 residues. The V segment lost 5 bases and the J segment 3 bases; nucleotides outside the gene matches: 5. In DNA, the CDR3 is TGTGCCAGCAGCGCGGGACAGGGAAACTACGAGCAGTACTTC. This codes for CASSAGQGNYEQYF. Supplemented by reference TRBV7-3 and TRBJ2-7, the full variable domain reads GAGVSQTPSNKVTEKGKYVELRCDPISGHTALYWYRQSLGQGPEFLIYFQGTGAADDSGLPNDRFFAVRPEGSVSTLKIQRTERGDSAVYLCASSAGQGNYEQYFGPGTRLTVT.

The chain combines TRBV15 with TRBJ2-7, with 12 bases aligning to TRBD2. This CDR3 is built from 17 residues. Germline trimming cut 0 bases from V and 7 bases from J; bases unmatched to any gene: 10. Germline CDR1 LNHNV, CDR2 YYDKDF (reference sequence). This chain's CDR3 is CATSRDLAGGRVREQYF. The CDR3 nucleotides are TGTGCCACCAGCAGAGATCTAGCGGGAGGGCGAGTGCGTGAGCAGTACTTC.

The chain has TRBV30 and TRBJ2-5; D call uncertain. This CDR3 spans 15 amino acids. Trimming shortened V by 1 base and J by 2 bases, and 14 bases separated the two germline ends. Looked up from germline, CDR1 is GTSNPN and CDR2 is SVGIG (reference sequence). The CDR3 DNA follows: TGTGCCTGGAGTGCTTCGGGTTCCCCTCAAGAGACCCAGTACTTC. Translated: CAWSASGSPQETQYF.

The chain carries TRBV12-5 and TRBJ2-1; 16 positions agree with TRBD2. Germline trimming cut 0 bases from V and 9 bases from J; bases unmatched to any gene: 8. The CDR3 runs to 18 residues. Germline V gene data show CDR1 as LGHNT and CDR2 as FRNRAP. The CDR3 DNA reads as TGTGCTAGTGGTTTGGTACCCCATGGGACTAGCGGGAGGGGTGAGCAGTTCTTC. Its translation is CASGLVPHGTSGRGEQFF.

This chain joins TRBV12-5 and TRBJ2-3; 9 bases are shared with TRBD2. The V gene end was trimmed by 2 bases and the J gene end by 5 bases; junction bases not matched to a gene: 14. Germline CDR1 LGHNT, CDR2 FRNRAP. This CDR3 contains 18 residues. The CDR3 sequence is CASGLKRGIAGAIDTQYF. CDR3 coding DNA: TGTGCTAGTGGTTTGAAGCGGGGGATAGCGGGAGCGATAGATACGCAGTATTTT.

V usage is TRBV5-1 and J usage is TRBJ2-1; the match to TRBD2 covers 11 bases. The germline V gene encodes CDR1 SGHRS and CDR2 YFSETQ. Trimming cost V 4 bases and J 7 bases; bases outside gene matches: 13. The CDR3 consists of 17 residues. The CDR3 nucleotides are TGCGCCAGCAGCCCGCTGTGGCTAGCGGGAGGTGCGAATGAGCAGTTCTTC. Translating it yields CASSPLWLAGGANEQFF. Full variable domain (remainder filled in from reference TRBV5-1 and TRBJ2-1): KAGVTQTPRYLIKTRGQQVTLSCSPISGHRSVSWYQQTPGQGLQFLFEYFSETQRNKGNFPGRFSGRQFSNSRSEMNVSTLELGDSALYLCASSPLWLAGGANEQFFGPGTRLTVL.

This sequence joins TRBV27 and TRBJ2-5; a weak D match, TRBD1 (5 bases). The DNA end is more similar to TRBJ2-7, so the J call may be wrong. This CDR3 spans 14 amino acids. Germline V lookup: CDR1 MNHEY, CDR2 SMNVEV (reference sequence). The CDR3 sequence is CASSLGAPGYEQYF. Here the CDR3 DNA reads TGTGCCAGCAGTTTAGGGGCTCCCGGTTACGAGCAGTACTTC.

This chain joins TRBV29-1 and TRBJ2-6; no definite D call. V gave up 2 bases and J gave up 0 bases, with 11 bases separating them. This CDR3 is 16 amino acids long. Germline-derived CDR1 and CDR2 are SQVTM and ANQGSEA. CDR3 sequence reads: CSVEICLSSGANVLTF. The CDR3 DNA follows: TGCAGCGTTGAAATATGCCTTAGCTCTGGGGCCAACGTCCTGACTTTC.

The gene calls are TRBV19 and TRBJ2-2; the match to TRBD2 covers 12 bases. The length of the CDR3 is 16 residues. From germline, CDR1 is LNHDA and CDR2 SQIVND (reference sequence). The trim removed 3 bases at V and 5 bases at J, leaving 4 bases unmatched. The CDR3 DNA reads as TGTGCCAGTAGTATGTCTGGACTAGCGGGGACCGGGGAGCTGTTTTTT. Amino acids: CASSMSGLAGTGELFF. The full variable domain, in which reference TRBV19 and TRBJ2-2 provide the parts outside the CDR3, is DGGITQSPKYLFRKEGQNVTLSCEQNLNHDAMYWYRQDPGQGLRLIYYSQIVNDFQKGDIAEGYSVSREKKESFPLTVTSAQKNPTAFYLCASSMSGLAGTGELFFGEGSRLTVL.

The chain combines TRBV29-1 with TRBJ2-3, with 12 bases aligning to TRBD2. The V gene end was trimmed by 1 base and the J gene end by 2 bases; junction bases not matched to a gene: 7. CDR3 length: 17 residues. CDR1 is SQVTM and CDR2 is ANQGSEA in the germline V gene. CDR3 amino acids: CSVEAASGRATTDTQYF. CDR3 coding DNA: TGCAGCGTTGAAGCGGCTAGCGGGAGGGCCACCACAGATACGCAGTATTTT.

CDR3 sequence reads: CAIPTGDNSYEQYF. The CDR3 nucleotides read TGTGCCATCCCGACCGGGGACAACTCCTACGAGCAGTACTTC. This chain joins TRBV6-1 and TRBJ2-7, with D possibly TRBD1 on 6 matching bases. This CDR3 contains 14 residues. The V gene lost 10 bases and the J gene lost 0 bases, with 16 bases spanning the gap. Germline V lookup: CDR1 MNHNS, CDR2 SASEGT.